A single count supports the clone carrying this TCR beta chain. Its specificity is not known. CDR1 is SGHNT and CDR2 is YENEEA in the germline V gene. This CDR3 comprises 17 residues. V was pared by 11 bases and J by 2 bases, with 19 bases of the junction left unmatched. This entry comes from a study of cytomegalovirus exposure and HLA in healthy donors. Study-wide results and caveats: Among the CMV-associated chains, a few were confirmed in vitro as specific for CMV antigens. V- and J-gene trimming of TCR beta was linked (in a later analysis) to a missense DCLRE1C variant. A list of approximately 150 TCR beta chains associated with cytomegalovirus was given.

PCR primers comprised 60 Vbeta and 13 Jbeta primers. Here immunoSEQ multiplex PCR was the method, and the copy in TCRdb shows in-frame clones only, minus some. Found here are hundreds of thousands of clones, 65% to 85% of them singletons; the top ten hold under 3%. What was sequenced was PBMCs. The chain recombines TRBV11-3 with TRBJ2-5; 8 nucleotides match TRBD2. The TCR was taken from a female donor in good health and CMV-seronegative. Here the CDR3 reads CACRGREGLWVQETQYF. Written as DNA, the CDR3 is TGTGCCTGCCGTGGACGGGAGGGCCTCTGGGTACAAGAGACCCAGTACTTC.